This T cell receptor (beta chain) was sequenced for a study of blood T cell repertoires in COVID-19. Study as a whole: The origin of the acute and convalescent COVID-19 samples was the United States, Italy and Spain. From T cells, B-cell-depleted T cells, or PBMCs came the material, which was cDNA or gDNA.

Per the original data handling: Amplification from reference gene primers served as the basis for estimated nucleated cell counts. Repertoires were generated with immunoSEQ multiplex PCR, while TCRdb's copy carries only in-frame clones and drops some. V and J calls and clone size are given by that table; D and trimming were obtained from the DNA. Seen here are 110,000 or so clones, 70% to 90% observed once, and the top ten hold more than 7%. Sequenced material: peripheral blood. This receptor was obtained from a woman aged 70-85 years who had recovered from COVID-19.

The CDR3 sequence: CASSQQGAGELFF. In nucleotides, the CDR3 is TGTGCCAGCAGCCAACAGGGTGCCGGGGAGCTGTTTTTT. The V and J genes are TRBV3-1 (or the pseudogene TRBV3-2) and TRBJ2-2; possibly TRBD1 for D (5 bases). V lost 2 bases, J lost 6 bases, and 7 bases lay in between. The CDR3 has 13 amino acids. Germline V CDR1 and CDR2: LGHDT, YNNKEL (reference sequence).